A single sample gave rise to the 32 T cell receptor beta chains below, sequenced in a study of high-grade serous ovarian cancer treatment subgroups. Profiling relied on immunoSEQ multiplex PCR, and the TCRdb table lists in-frame clones only, not all of them. The sample yields about 11,000 clones, over 80% seen once. Tumor samples were taken before definitive surgery or chemotherapy. Specimen: tumor tissue. The receptor source for this set is a human donor with high-grade serous ovarian cancer.

The gene calls are TRBV7-2 and TRBJ2-1; no firm D call. Germline CDR1 is SGHTA and CDR2 is FQGNSA. CDR3 length equals 15 residues. Trimming took off 5 bases at V and 8 bases at J, with 19 bases between the two ends. This CDR3 reads CASSPTPVGSDEQFF. The CDR3 DNA follows: TGTGCCAGCAGCCCGACCCCGGTCGGAAGCGATGAGCAGTTCTTC. Drawing the rest from reference TRBV7-2 and TRBJ2-1, the complete variable domain is GAGVSQSPSNKVTEKGKDVELRCDPISGHTALYWYRQSLGQGLEFLIYFQGNSAPDKSGLPSDRFSAERTGGSVSTLTIQRTQQEDSAVYLCASSPTPVGSDEQFFGPGTRLTVL.

The genes are TRBV5-1 and TRBJ2-3, with 9 bases lining up with TRBD1. V gave up 2 bases and J gave up 1 base; unmatched junction bases: 2. The CDR3 has 15 residues. Germline V gene lookup returns CDR1 SGHRS and CDR2 YFSETQ. The CDR3 nucleotides read TGCGCCAGCAGCTTCTGGACAGGGGGCACAGATACGCAGTATTTT. This codes for CASSFWTGGTDTQYF.

CDR3 in amino acids: CASSLTREDGYTF. For the CDR3, the DNA is TGTGCCAGCAGCTTAACGAGGGAGGATGGCTACACCTTC. The V call is TRBV7-9, the J call TRBJ1-2; no clear D. V was trimmed by 2 bases and J by 6 bases, leaving 10 bases between them. The CDR3 is 13 residues long. From germline, CDR1 is SEHNR and CDR2 FQNEAQ (reference sequence).

V usage is TRBV4-1 and J usage is TRBJ2-5; D is unclear. V lost 0 bases and J lost 7, with 6 bases in between. Germline V CDR1 and CDR2: MGHRA, YSYEKL. This CDR3 is 12 amino acids long. The CDR3 loop is CASSQDGRTQYF. In DNA, the CDR3 is TGCGCCAGCAGCCAAGATGGTCGGACCCAGTACTTC.

V usage is TRBV7-2 and J usage is TRBJ2-5; D is ambiguous. The closer fit of TRBJ2-7 to the DNA end suggests the J call may be wrong. In germline, CDR1 is SGHTA, CDR2 FQGNSA. The CDR3 is 13 amino acids. This chain's CDR3 is CASSLGPSYEQYF. Here the CDR3 DNA reads TGTGCCAGCAGCTTAGGACCGAGCTACGAGCAGTACTTC.

With regard to this clone: One end of the junction fails to match germline, which may point to a read error. Other DNA sequences from this sample encode an identical CDR3 as well. The chain recombines TRBV6-1 with TRBJ1-1; D not resolved. The CDR3 runs 13 residues. CDR1 MNHNS and CDR2 SASEGT come from the germline V gene. The CDR3 sequence: CASSENSYTEAFF. In DNA, the CDR3 is TGCGCCAGCAGTGAAAACTCCTACACTGAAGCTTTCTTT.

The V and J genes are TRBV28 and TRBJ1-1; D not resolved. Germline V gene data show CDR1 as MDHEN and CDR2 as SYDVKM. Trimming removed 7 bases at V and 0 bases at J, with 9 bases between. This CDR3 has 13 amino acids. In DNA, the CDR3 is TGTGCCAGCATGCGGACTGTGAACACTGAAGCTTTCTTT. Its protein product is CASMRTVNTEAFF.

The rearrangement links TRBV6-6 to TRBJ1-1, with D tentatively TRBD1 (6 bases). Between the trimmed V and J ends, which lost 1 base and 6 bases, there was a span of 15 bases. The germline CDR1 and CDR2 sequences are MNHNY and SVGAGI (reference sequence). This CDR3 comprises 15 residues. In nucleotides, the CDR3 is TGTGCCAGCAGTTACTTCGGGGGCGGAAGAGCTGAAGCTTTCTTT. Protein product: CASSYFGGGRAEAFF.

The CDR3 nucleotides read TGTGCCAGCAGCTTAGCACTCAACACTGAAGCTTTCTTT. Its protein product is CASSLALNTEAFF. J is TRBJ1-1 and V is TRBV11-2; D call uncertain. The CDR3 runs to 13 residues. Trimming took off 1 base at V and 2 bases at J, with 5 bases between the two ends. Germline V gene lookup returns CDR1 SGHAT and CDR2 FQNNGV.

The chain has TRBV5-1 and TRBJ2-6; no definite D call. The CDR3 has 16 residues. CDR1 is SGHRS and CDR2 is YFSETQ in the germline V gene. Trimming pared 0 bases from V and 2 bases from J, leaving 9 bases between. The CDR3 region has the DNA TGCGCCAGCAGCTTGGAGTCCCAGGCTGGGGCCAACGTCCTGACTTTC. Protein product: CASSLESQAGANVLTF.

The chain combines TRBV19 with TRBJ1-2, with 9 bases that match TRBD1. CDR3 length: 13 residues. Germline V gene data show CDR1 as LNHDA and CDR2 as SQIVND (reference sequence). The J segment lost 7 bases and the V segment lost 4 bases, leaving 4 bases of the junction unmatched. The CDR3 coding sequence is TGTGCCAGTAGTAGGACAGGGGTGGCTGGCTACACCTTC. Translation gives CASSRTGVAGYTF.

The rearrangement links TRBV2 to TRBJ1-1; 9 bases map to TRBD1. V was pared by 3 bases and J by 2 bases, with 4 bases of the junction left unmatched. The CDR3 spans 15 residues. Germline assignment: CDR1 SNHLY and CDR2 FYNNEI. The CDR3 here is CASSEWGQGNTEAFF. CDR3 in DNA: TGTGCCAGCAGTGAGTGGGGACAGGGAAACACTGAAGCTTTCTTT.

The chain uses TRBV7-8 and TRBJ2-4; D not certain. CDR1 is SGHVS and CDR2 is FQNEAQ in the germline V gene. Trimming removed 5 bases at V and 6 bases at J, with 14 bases between. The CDR3 loop spans 14 amino acids. Here the CDR3 DNA reads TGTGCCAGCAGCAAACCCCCGACCCGAAACATTCAGTACTTC. It codes for CASSKPPTRNIQYF.

V is TRBV6-1 and J is TRBJ2-4; 8 bases are shared with TRBD2. Losses at the gene ends were 4 bases for V and 14 bases for J; bases not matched to a gene: 7. CDR3 length: 12 residues. Per germline, CDR1 MNHNS and CDR2 SASEGT. The CDR3 loop reads CASSGTGTREYF. The CDR3 nucleotides read TGTGCCAGCAGTGGTACCGGGACTAGAGAGTACTTC.

The CDR3 here is CAWRDRGGELFF. The CDR3 DNA is TGTGCCTGGCGAGACAGGGGCGGGGAGCTGTTTTTT. The gene calls are TRBV30 and TRBJ2-2; 8 bases map to TRBD1. Germline V gene lookup returns CDR1 GTSNPN and CDR2 SVGIG (reference sequence). The CDR3 has 12 amino acids. With V trimmed by 5 bases and J by 7 bases, 3 bases remained unmatched.

This sequence joins TRBV5-4 and TRBJ2-5, with 8 nucleotides matching TRBD2. The CDR3 is made up of 14 amino acids. Trimming removed 0 bases from V and 4 bases from J; junction bases left unmatched: 2. Germline V gene sequence: CDR1 SGHNT, CDR2 YYREEE (reference sequence). CDR3 DNA sequence: TGTGCCAGCAGCTTGGCACGGGAGGGAGAGACCCAGTACTTC. This gives the protein CASSLAREGETQYF. The full variable domain, in which reference TRBV5-4 and TRBJ2-5 provide the parts outside the CDR3, is ETGVTQSPTHLIKTRGQQVTLRCSSQSGHNTVSWYQQALGQGPQFIFQYYREEENGRGNFPPRFSGLQFPNYSSELNVNALELDDSALYLCASSLAREGETQYFGPGTRLLVL.

The V call is TRBV6-6, the J call TRBJ1-1; 10 bases line up with TRBD1. V was clipped by 7 bases and J by 0 bases; unmatched bases: 5. The CDR3 runs 15 residues. Germline V gene sequence: CDR1 MNHNY, CDR2 SVGAGI (reference sequence). CDR3 nucleotide sequence: TGTGCCAGCACCGACGACAGGGGGCTGAACACTGAAGCTTTCTTT. Encoded protein: CASTDDRGLNTEAFF.

The CDR3 here is CASSLTGGFYQETQYF. CDR3 nucleotide sequence: TGTGCCAGCAGCTTGACGGGGGGCTTTTACCAAGAGACCCAGTACTTC. The chain couples TRBV5-6 to TRBJ2-5; a weak D match, TRBD2 (7 bases). The CDR3 length is 16 residues. Trimming took 1 base from V and 0 from J, leaving 13 bases between them. CDR1 and CDR2 (germline): SGHDT, YYEEEE.

V is TRBV6-1 and J is TRBJ2-5; 9 bases align to TRBD2. J lost 3 bases, V lost 7 bases, and 6 bases had no gene match. The CDR3 runs to 14 residues. CDR1 is MNHNS, CDR2 SASEGT, per germline. The DNA of the CDR3 is TGTGCCAGCACCTTAGCGGGAGTTAAAGAGACCCAGTACTTC. It yields the protein CASTLAGVKETQYF.

The chain employs TRBV27 and TRBJ2-7; weak D call: TRBD1 (6 bases). The CDR3 is made up of 14 amino acids. Trimming stripped 5 bases from V and 3 bases from J, with 14 bases between. Per germline, CDR1 MNHEY and CDR2 SMNVEV (reference sequence). CDR3 bases: TGTGCCAGCAGTCCCAACAGGGTATACTACGAGCAGTACTTC. Translation: CASSPNRVYYEQYF.

This clone was observed a single time. The gene calls are TRBV28 and TRBJ2-6; D may be TRBD1 (5 bases). This CDR3 region has 13 residues. Looked up from germline, CDR1 is MDHEN and CDR2 is SYDVKM. V lost 5 bases and J lost 11, with 13 bases in between. The CDR3 DNA is TGTGCCAGCAGTCTCAGGGCGTCGTACGTCCTGACTTTC. Protein sequence: CASSLRASYVLTF.

V usage is TRBV20-1 and J usage is TRBJ2-4; D gene ambiguous. The CDR3 runs to 11 residues. Germline assignment: CDR1 DFQATT and CDR2 SNEGSKA (reference sequence). Trimming shortened V by 0 bases and J by 11 bases, and 8 bases separated the two germline ends. The CDR3 sequence: CSARDIRVQYF. DNA of the CDR3: TGCAGTGCTAGAGATATACGGGTTCAGTACTTC.

J is TRBJ2-7 and V is TRBV5-1; tentative D call: TRBD2 (7 bases). This CDR3 has 14 amino acids. Per germline, CDR1 SGHRS and CDR2 YFSETQ. Trimming removed 4 bases from V and 4 bases from J, with 15 bases in between. CDR3 nucleotides: TGCGCCAGCAGCCCGGACGGGGGGCGGTACGAGCAGTACTTC. It is translated as CASSPDGGRYEQYF. Together with reference TRBV5-1 and TRBJ2-7, the CDR3 gives the full variable domain: KAGVTQTPRYLIKTRGQQVTLSCSPISGHRSVSWYQQTPGQGLQFLFEYFSETQRNKGNFPGRFSGRQFSNSRSEMNVSTLELGDSALYLCASSPDGGRYEQYFGPGTRLTVT.

The V call is TRBV9, the J call TRBJ2-2, with D possibly TRBD2 on 5 matching bases. Trimming shortened V by 0 bases and J by 4 bases, and 7 bases separated the two germline ends. The germline CDR1 and CDR2 sequences are SGDLS and YYNGEE. CDR3 length: 14 residues. As DNA, the CDR3 is TGTGCCAGCAGCGTAGCGGAGGCCACCGGGGAGCTGTTTTTT. Protein product: CASSVAEATGELFF.

This chain joins TRBV27 and TRBJ2-1; TRBD2 agrees at 8 bases. The CDR3 has 20 residues. J was trimmed by 0 bases and V by 0 bases; bases with no gene match: 13. Germline V gene data show CDR1 as MNHEY and CDR2 as SMNVEV (reference sequence). The CDR3 DNA is TGTGCCAGCAGTTTATCACCCCTCGGTCGGGAGGGGAGCTCCTACAATGAGCAGTTCTTC. The encoded protein is CASSLSPLGREGSSYNEQFF.

The chain couples TRBV7-8 to TRBJ2-3; D unclear. V lost 0 bases to trimming and J lost 5 bases, with 18 bases between them. The CDR3 spans 17 residues. From germline, CDR1 is SGHVS and CDR2 FQNEAQ. CDR3 protein: CASSLADWLTQLDTQYF. Written as DNA, the CDR3 is TGTGCCAGCAGCTTAGCGGATTGGCTAACTCAATTAGATACGCAGTATTTT.

The chain combines TRBV6-6 with TRBJ2-7, with TRBD2 matching over 7 bases. From germline, CDR1 is MNHNY and CDR2 SVGAGI (reference sequence). Trimming cost V 8 bases and J 0 bases; bases outside gene matches: 7. The CDR3 consists of 14 residues. CDR3 bases: TGTGCCAGCCGGAGCGGGGCGAGCTCCTACGAGCAGTACTTC. This gives the protein CASRSGASSYEQYF.

This sequence joins TRBV18 and TRBJ2-3; D may be TRBD2 (5 bases). V was shortened by 1 base and J by 7 bases, with 12 bases between the two germline ends. Germline values: CDR1 KGHSH, CDR2 LQKENI. The CDR3 is 14 residues long. The CDR3 protein is CASSPRTHPYTQYF. DNA of the CDR3: TGTGCCAGCTCACCACGGACTCACCCATATACGCAGTATTTT.

The chain recombines TRBV28 with TRBJ2-7; a weak D match, TRBD2 (5 bases). The germline V and J ends were trimmed by 5 bases and 4 bases, with 18 bases remaining between them. Germline V gene lookup returns CDR1 MDHEN and CDR2 SYDVKM. The CDR3 consists of 15 residues. The CDR3 sequence is CASSLPEGPSYEQYF. As DNA, the CDR3 is TGTGCCAGCAGTCTGCCCGAGGGCCCATCTTACGAGCAGTACTTC.

The CDR3: CATAKEGRTDTQYF. DNA of the CDR3: TGCGCCACCGCTAAAGAGGGAAGAACAGATACGCAGTATTTT. The V call is TRBV5-1, the J call TRBJ2-3, with D possibly matching TRBD2 (5 bases). Trimming removed 9 bases from V and 3 bases from J, with 17 bases in between. The length of the CDR3 is 14 residues. Germline CDR1 and CDR2: SGHRS and YFSETQ.

The count of this clone is one. V gene TRBV28 combines with J gene TRBJ2-5; possibly TRBD2 for D (5 bases). Germline V CDR1 and CDR2: MDHEN, SYDVKM. The CDR3 is 15 amino acids. V was clipped by 7 bases and J by 5 bases, with 20 bases between them. For the CDR3, the DNA is TGTGCCAGCACCCCAAACCGACTAAGTGGGGAGACCCAGTACTTC. This gives the protein CASTPNRLSGETQYF.

The rearrangement links TRBV29-1 to TRBJ1-2; 9 bases line up with TRBD1. V gave up 7 bases and J gave up 0 bases; unmatched junction bases: 9. Germline assignment: CDR1 SQVTM and CDR2 ANQGSEA. The CDR3 covers 15 residues. The CDR3 nucleotides read TGCAGCGAACTGACAGGGGGAACATCTAACTATGGCTACACCTTC. Amino acid sequence: CSELTGGTSNYGYTF.